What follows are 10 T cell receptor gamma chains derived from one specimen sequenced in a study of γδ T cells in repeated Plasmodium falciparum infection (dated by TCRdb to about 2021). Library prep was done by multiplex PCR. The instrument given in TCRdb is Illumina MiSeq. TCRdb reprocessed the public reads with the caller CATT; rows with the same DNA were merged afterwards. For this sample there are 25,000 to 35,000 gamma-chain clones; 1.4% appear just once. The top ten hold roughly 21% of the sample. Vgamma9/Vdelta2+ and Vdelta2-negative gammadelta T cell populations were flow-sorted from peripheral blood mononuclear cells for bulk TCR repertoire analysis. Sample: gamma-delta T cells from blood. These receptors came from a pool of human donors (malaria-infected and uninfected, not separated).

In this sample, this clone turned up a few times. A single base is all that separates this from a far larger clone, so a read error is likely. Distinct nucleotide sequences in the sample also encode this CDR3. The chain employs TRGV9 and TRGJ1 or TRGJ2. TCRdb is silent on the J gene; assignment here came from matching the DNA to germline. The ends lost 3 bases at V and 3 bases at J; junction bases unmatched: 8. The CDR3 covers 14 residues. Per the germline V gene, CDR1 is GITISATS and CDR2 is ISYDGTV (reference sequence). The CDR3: CALWESPTYYKKLF. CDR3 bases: TGTGCCTTGTGGGAGTCACCAACTTATTATAAGAAACTCTTT.

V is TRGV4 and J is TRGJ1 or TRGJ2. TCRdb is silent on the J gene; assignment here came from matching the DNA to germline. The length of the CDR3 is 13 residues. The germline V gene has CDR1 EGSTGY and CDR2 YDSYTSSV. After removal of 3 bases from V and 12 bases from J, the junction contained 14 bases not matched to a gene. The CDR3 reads CATWDTISTGKLF. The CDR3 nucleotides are TGTGCCACCTGGGATACCATATCAACCGGGAAACTCTTT.

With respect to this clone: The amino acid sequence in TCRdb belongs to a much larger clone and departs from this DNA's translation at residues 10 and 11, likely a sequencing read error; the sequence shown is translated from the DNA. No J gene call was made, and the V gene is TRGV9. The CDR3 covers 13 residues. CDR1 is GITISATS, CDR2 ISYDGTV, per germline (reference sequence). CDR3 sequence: CALWEAGYYEELF. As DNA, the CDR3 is TGTGCCTTGTGGGAGGCAGGGTATTATGAGGAACTCTTT.

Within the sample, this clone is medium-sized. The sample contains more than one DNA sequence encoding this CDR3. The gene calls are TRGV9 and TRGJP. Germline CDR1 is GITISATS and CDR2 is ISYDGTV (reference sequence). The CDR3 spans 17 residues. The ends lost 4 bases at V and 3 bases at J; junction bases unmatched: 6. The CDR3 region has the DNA TGTGCCTTGTGGGACCTTTCGCAAGAGTTGGGCAAAAAAATCAAGGTATTT. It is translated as CALWDLSQELGKKIKVF.

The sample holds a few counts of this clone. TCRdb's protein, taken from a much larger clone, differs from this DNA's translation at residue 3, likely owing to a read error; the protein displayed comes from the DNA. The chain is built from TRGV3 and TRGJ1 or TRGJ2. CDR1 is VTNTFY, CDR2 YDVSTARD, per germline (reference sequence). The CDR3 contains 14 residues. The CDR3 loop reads CAAWDRPDYYKKLF. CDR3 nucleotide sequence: TGTGCCGCCTGGGACAGGCCAGATTATTATAAGAAACTCTTT.

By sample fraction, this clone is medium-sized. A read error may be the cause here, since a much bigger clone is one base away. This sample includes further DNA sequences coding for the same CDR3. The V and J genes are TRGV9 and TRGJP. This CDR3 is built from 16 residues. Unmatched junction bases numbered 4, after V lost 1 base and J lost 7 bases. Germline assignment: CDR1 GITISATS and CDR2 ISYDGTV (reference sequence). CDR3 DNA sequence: TGTGCCTTGTGGGAGGTAAGGGAGTTGGGCAAAAAAATCAAGGTATTT. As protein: CALWEVRELGKKIKVF.

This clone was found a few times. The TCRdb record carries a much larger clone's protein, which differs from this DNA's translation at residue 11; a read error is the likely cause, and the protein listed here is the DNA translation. CDR3 nucleotide sequence: TGTGCCACCTGGGACGGGCCGAGGTATAAGAGACTCTTT. This gives the protein CATWDGPRYKRLF. There is no J gene call, but TRGV2 is given as the V gene. The CDR3 has 13 residues. Germline V lookup: CDR1 EGSNGY, CDR2 YDSYNSKV.

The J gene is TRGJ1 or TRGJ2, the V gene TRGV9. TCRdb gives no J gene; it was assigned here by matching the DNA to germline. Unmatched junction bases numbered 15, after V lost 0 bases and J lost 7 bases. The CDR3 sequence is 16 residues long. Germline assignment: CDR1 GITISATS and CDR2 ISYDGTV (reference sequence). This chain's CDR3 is CALWEVEGTGLYKKLF. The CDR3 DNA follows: TGTGCCTTGTGGGAGGTGGAAGGTACCGGCTTATATAAGAAACTCTTT.

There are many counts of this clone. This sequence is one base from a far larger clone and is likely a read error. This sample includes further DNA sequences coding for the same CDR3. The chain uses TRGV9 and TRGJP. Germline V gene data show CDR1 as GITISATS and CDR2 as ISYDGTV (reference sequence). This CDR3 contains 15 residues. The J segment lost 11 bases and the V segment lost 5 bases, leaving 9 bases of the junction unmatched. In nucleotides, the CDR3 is TGTGCCTTGTGGGGAGCGGAGCTGGGCAAAAAAATCAAGGTATTT. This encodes CALWGAELGKKIKVF.

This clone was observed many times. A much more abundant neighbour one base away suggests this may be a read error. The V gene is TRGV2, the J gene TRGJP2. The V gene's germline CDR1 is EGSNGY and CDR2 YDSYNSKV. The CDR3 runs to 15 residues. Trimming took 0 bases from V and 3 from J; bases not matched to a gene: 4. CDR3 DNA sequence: TGTGCCACCTGGGACGGGGGGGGTAGTGATTGGATCAAGACGTTT. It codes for CATWDGGGSDWIKTF.